These T cell receptor beta chains were read from a single sample in a study of cytomegalovirus exposure and HLA in healthy donors. Repertoires were generated with immunoSEQ multiplex PCR, while TCRdb's copy carries only in-frame clones and drops some. The data show 120,000 to 150,000 clones, around three quarters seen once. Sequenced material: PBMCs. All receptors come from a woman in her thirties or forties in good health and CMV-seropositive. The CDR3 runs from the conserved cysteine through the conserved F or W. Fields, in order: D gene, V gene, J gene, clone size, CDR3 DNA, CDR3 protein. The D gene is left open where the match is weak. A clone size is listed for some rows: how often the clone was seen (once, few, many), or a class if it is expanded.

D gene: NA; V gene: TRBV27; J gene: TRBJ1-3; clone size: NA; CDR3 DNA: TGTGCCAGCAGTCAGGGAATAACCGGAAACACCATATATTTT; CDR3 protein: CASSQGITGNTIYF
D gene: NA; V gene: TRBV14; J gene: TRBJ2-1; clone size: NA; CDR3 DNA: TGTGCCAGCAGCCAACTGAGCTCCTACAATGAGCAGTTCTTC; CDR3 protein: CASSQLSSYNEQFF
D gene: TRBD2; V gene: TRBV6-1; J gene: TRBJ2-7; clone size: once; CDR3 DNA: TGTGCCAGCGCCGAGAACGGACTAGCGGGTCGCGAGCAGTACTTC; CDR3 protein: CASAENGLAGREQYF
D gene: NA; V gene: TRBV5-4; J gene: TRBJ2-4; clone size: NA; CDR3 DNA: TGTGCCAGCAGCTTGGAGGGCCCAGGGGTTAGGTACTTC; CDR3 protein: CASSLEGPGVRYF
D gene: TRBD1; V gene: TRBV5-1; J gene: TRBJ2-7; clone size: NA; CDR3 DNA: TGCGCCAGCAGCTTCAAGGGGGCGACTCTCTACGAGCAGTACTTC; CDR3 protein: CASSFKGATLYEQYF
D gene: TRBD2; V gene: TRBV28; J gene: TRBJ2-2; clone size: NA; CDR3 DNA: TGTGCCAGCAGTTTTAGACTAGCGGGAGCAACCGGGGAGCTGTTTTTT; CDR3 protein: CASSFRLAGATGELFF
D gene: TRBD2; V gene: TRBV19; J gene: TRBJ2-3; clone size: NA; CDR3 DNA: TGTGCCAGTAGTCCTAGACTAGCGGGAAGGTCGGATACGCAGTATTTT; CDR3 protein: CASSPRLAGRSDTQYF
D gene: TRBD2; V gene: TRBV7-2; J gene: TRBJ2-7; clone size: NA; CDR3 DNA: TGTGCCAGCAGCTTCCTAGCGGGAGCGGAGGGAGAGCAGTACTTC; CDR3 protein: CASSFLAGAEGEQYF
D gene: TRBD1; V gene: TRBV28; J gene: TRBJ2-3; clone size: NA; CDR3 DNA: TGTGCCAGCAGTTTTTTTCCCCCGACAGGGGGACAAACAGATACGCAGTATTTT; CDR3 protein: CASSFFPPTGGQTDTQYF
D gene: TRBD1; V gene: TRBV6-5; J gene: TRBJ2-1; clone size: NA; CDR3 DNA: TGTGCCAGCAGTTACTCTGAGGGACAGCTTGGCGTTGAGCAGTTCTTC; CDR3 protein: CASSYSEGQLGVEQFF
D gene: NA; V gene: TRBV29-1; J gene: TRBJ1-2; clone size: NA; CDR3 DNA: TGCAGCGTTGAAGATGGGACCCCCGGGGACTATAGGAATGGCTACACCTTC; CDR3 protein: CSVEDGTPGDYRNGYTF
D gene: NA; V gene: TRBV11-3; J gene: TRBJ2-7; clone size: NA; CDR3 DNA: TGTGCCAGCAGCTCCACCAGTGTCGAGCAGTACTTC; CDR3 protein: CASSSTSVEQYF
D gene: NA; V gene: TRBV5-1; J gene: TRBJ1-2; clone size: once; CDR3 DNA: TGCGCCAGCAGCTTGGCCGAGATCTATGGCTACACCTTC; CDR3 protein: CASSLAEIYGYTF
D gene: NA; V gene: TRBV5-1; J gene: TRBJ2-1; clone size: NA; CDR3 DNA: TGCGCCAGCAGCGTAGCCGTGGTGAAGGATGAGCAGTTCTTC; CDR3 protein: CASSVAVVKDEQFF
D gene: TRBD1; V gene: TRBV11-3; J gene: TRBJ2-1; clone size: NA; CDR3 DNA: TGTGCCAGCAGCTTGGGACAGTACAATGAGCAGTTCTTC; CDR3 protein: CASSLGQYNEQFF
D gene: NA; V gene: TRBV9; J gene: TRBJ1-5; clone size: NA; CDR3 DNA: TGTGCCAGCAGCGTAGGTGGGAGTAGCAATCAGCCCCAGCATTTT; CDR3 protein: CASSVGGSSNQPQHF
D gene: NA; V gene: TRBV5-1; J gene: TRBJ1-5; clone size: NA; CDR3 DNA: TGCGCCAGCAGCTTGGTTGGGGCTGGGCAGCCCCAGCATTTT; CDR3 protein: CASSLVGAGQPQHF
D gene: NA; V gene: TRBV6-1; J gene: TRBJ1-4; clone size: few; CDR3 DNA: TGTGCCAGCATGCGGAAGAATGAAAAACTGTTTTTT; CDR3 protein: CASMRKNEKLFF
D gene: NA; V gene: TRBV7-9; J gene: TRBJ2-7; clone size: NA; CDR3 DNA: TGTGCCAGCAGCTCGAGACAGCTTGAGCAGTACTTC; CDR3 protein: CASSSRQLEQYF
D gene: TRBD2; V gene: TRBV27; J gene: TRBJ2-5; clone size: NA; CDR3 DNA: TGTGCCAGCAGTCCAAAGGGACTAGCGGGACCTTACCAAGAGACCCAGTACTTC; CDR3 protein: CASSPKGLAGPYQETQYF
D gene: NA; V gene: TRBV5-1; J gene: TRBJ1-2; clone size: NA; CDR3 DNA: TGCGCCAGCAGCTTGGAAGGGGCGTTGTATGGCTACACCTTC; CDR3 protein: CASSLEGALYGYTF
D gene: TRBD1; V gene: TRBV5-1; J gene: TRBJ2-7; clone size: NA; CDR3 DNA: TGCGCCAGCAGCTTAGAGGACAGGGGCTACGAGCAGTACTTC; CDR3 protein: CASSLEDRGYEQYF
D gene: NA; V gene: TRBV20-1; J gene: TRBJ1-2; clone size: NA; CDR3 DNA: TGCAGGGCAGGGGAGAACGGCTACACCTTC; CDR3 protein: CRAGENGYTF
D gene: TRBD1; V gene: TRBV30; J gene: TRBJ2-5; clone size: NA; CDR3 DNA: TGTGCCTGGAGGGGACAGGGTCCCCAAGAGACCCAGTACTTC; CDR3 protein: CAWRGQGPQETQYF
D gene: NA; V gene: TRBV9; J gene: TRBJ2-1; clone size: NA; CDR3 DNA: TGTGCCAGCAGCACCACCACGGTGGCCTACAATGAGCAGTTCTTC; CDR3 protein: CASSTTTVAYNEQFF
D gene: TRBD1; V gene: TRBV29-1; J gene: TRBJ2-5; clone size: NA; CDR3 DNA: TGCAGCGCAGAGGGGGCGGGCGTCCAAGAGACCCAGTACTTC; CDR3 protein: CSAEGAGVQETQYF
D gene: TRBD1; V gene: TRBV7-9; J gene: TRBJ1-2; clone size: NA; CDR3 DNA: TGTGCCAGCAGCTTAGCGGCGGGGACAGGACGTTTGGGCTACACCTTC; CDR3 protein: CASSLAAGTGRLGYTF
D gene: NA; V gene: TRBV11-1; J gene: TRBJ1-2; clone size: NA; CDR3 DNA: TGTGCCAGCAGCCCGAGTAGGGGCGCCTATGGCTACACCTTC; CDR3 protein: CASSPSRGAYGYTF
D gene: TRBD1; V gene: TRBV5-1; J gene: TRBJ2-1; clone size: NA; CDR3 DNA: TGCGCCAGCAGCTGGGGGACAGGGGGAAATGAGCAGTTCTTC; CDR3 protein: CASSWGTGGNEQFF
D gene: NA; V gene: TRBV6-5; J gene: TRBJ2-5; clone size: NA; CDR3 DNA: TGTGCCAGCAGTTACGATCCCGAGGAGACCCAGTACTTC; CDR3 protein: CASSYDPEETQYF